This is a list of T cell receptor beta chains from one sample in a study of cytomegalovirus exposure and HLA in healthy donors. Libraries were prepared by immunoSEQ multiplex PCR; TCRdb keeps only in-frame clonotypes and omits some of them. Found here are approximately 150,000 clones, approximately 84% of them singletons; the top ten hold under 5%. Material: PBMCs. The source is a girl aged 5-17 years in good health and CMV-seropositive. CDR3s include the opening cysteine and the closing phenylalanine or tryptophan. A D gene is named only where the DNA matches it firmly. Part of the rows lack a size; the others show once, few, many or a class for expanded clones.

-	TRBV5-1	TRBJ2-7	-	CASSLTGSLSYEQYF	TGCGCCAGCAGCTTAACAGGTTCCCTCTCCTACGAGCAGTACTTC
TRBD2	TRBV27	TRBJ2-7	-	CASSLSGTNYEQYF	TGTGCCAGCAGTTTATCCGGGACTAACTACGAGCAGTACTTC
TRBD1	TRBV4-1	TRBJ2-5	-	CASSPQGAREETQYF	TGCGCCAGCAGCCCACAGGGGGCTAGGGAAGAGACCCAGTACTTC
TRBD1	TRBV2	TRBJ1-1	few	CASSADRGDTEAFF	TGTGCCAGCAGTGCGGACAGGGGTGACACTGAAGCTTTCTTT
TRBD1	TRBV5-6	TRBJ1-2	-	CASSLRDRLSNYGYTF	TGTGCCAGCAGCTTGCGGGACAGACTCTCTAACTATGGCTACACCTTC
-	TRBV7-6	TRBJ2-5	-	CASSPRSQPQETQYF	TGTGCCAGCAGCCCTAGATCCCAGCCCCAAGAGACCCAGTACTTC
TRBD1	TRBV27	TRBJ1-1	-	CASSLLVGTGGGTEAFF	TGTGCCAGCAGTTTATTGGTAGGGACAGGGGGGGGCACTGAAGCTTTCTTT
-	TRBV6-4	TRBJ2-5	-	CASSERQEETQYF	TGTGCCAGCAGTGAGCGACAGGAAGAGACCCAGTACTTC
-	TRBV10-1	TRBJ1-5	-	CASSTNRSRGNQPQHF	TGCGCCAGCAGTACGAACAGGTCCAGGGGAAATCAGCCCCAGCATTTT
TRBD1	TRBV19	TRBJ1-1	once	CASQQGFTEAFF	TGTGCCAGTCAACAGGGGTTCACTGAAGCTTTCTTT
TRBD1	TRBV27	TRBJ1-1	-	CASSLSRQGLPTEAFF	TGTGCCAGCAGTTTATCCCGACAGGGGTTGCCCACTGAAGCTTTCTTT
TRBD1	TRBV5-1	TRBJ2-7	-	CASSRTGGMSEQYF	TGCGCCAGCAGCCGGACAGGGGGCATGAGCGAGCAGTACTTC
-	TRBV10-2	TRBJ1-1	-	CASSLYQGTEAFF	TGCGCCAGCAGTCTTTATCAGGGGACTGAAGCTTTCTTT
TRBD1	TRBV9	TRBJ2-7	-	CASSVDRSAYEQYF	TGTGCCAGCAGCGTGGACAGGAGCGCCTACGAGCAGTACTTC
-	TRBV6-5	TRBJ1-1	-	CASSFRFDTEAFF	TGTGCCAGCAGTTTTCGGTTCGACACTGAAGCTTTCTTT
TRBD2	TRBV4-2	TRBJ2-3	-	CASSPRESTDTQYF	TGTGCCAGCAGCCCGCGGGAGAGCACAGATACGCAGTATTTT
-	TRBV7-2	TRBJ1-1	once	CASSLGPGEAFF	TGTGCCAGCAGCTTAGGTCCAGGGGAAGCTTTCTTT
TRBD1	TRBV7-6	TRBJ2-1	-	CASSQSRDSYNEQFF	TGTGCCAGCAGCCAAAGTCGGGACAGCTACAATGAGCAGTTCTTC
TRBD1	TRBV14	TRBJ1-2	once	CASSQGAYGYTF	TGTGCCAGCTCCCAGGGGGCCTACGGCTACACCTTC
-	TRBV6-5	TRBJ1-1	-	CATTGGYLEAFF	TGTGCCACCACGGGGGGGTACCTTGAAGCTTTCTTT
-	TRBV5-6	TRBJ2-6	-	CASSLDRVRSGANVLTF	TGTGCCAGCAGCTTGGACAGGGTTCGCTCTGGGGCCAACGTCCTGACTTTC
-	TRBV18	TRBJ1-2	-	CATRGGVAQYGYTF	TGTGCCACCCGCGGAGGGGTCGCCCAATATGGCTACACCTTC
TRBD1	TRBV4-1	TRBJ2-1	-	CASSQVGTGNNEQFF	TGCGCCAGCAGCCAAGTAGGGACAGGGAACAATGAGCAGTTCTTC
TRBD2	TRBV19	TRBJ2-3	-	CASSIGGGSSDTQYF	TGTGCCAGTAGTATCGGCGGGGGGAGTTCAGATACGCAGTATTTT
-	TRBV25-1	TRBJ2-5	-	CASSEPGTLGQETQYF	TGTGCCAGCAGTGAACCCGGGACACTTGGACAAGAGACCCAGTACTTC
TRBD2	TRBV7-3	TRBJ2-7	-	CASSSGGTSRGEQYF	TGTGCCAGCAGCTCGGGAGGGACTAGCAGGGGAGAGCAGTACTTC
TRBD1	TRBV7-2	TRBJ1-2	-	CASSPPGTGWNYGYTF	TGTGCCAGCAGCCCGCCTGGGACAGGGTGGAACTATGGCTACACCTTC
-	TRBV29-1	TRBJ2-7	once	CSAVQGVSSYEQYF	TGCAGCGCGGTACAGGGAGTCAGCTCCTACGAGCAGTACTTC
-	TRBV11-3	TRBJ2-2	few	CASSFEGQNTGELFF	TGTGCCAGCAGCTTTGAGGGCCAGAACACCGGGGAGCTGTTTTTT
TRBD2	TRBV5-1	TRBJ2-3	-	CASSLDSGGTDTQYF	TGCGCCAGCAGCTTGGACAGCGGGGGCACAGATACGCAGTATTTT
-	TRBV2	TRBJ1-3	few	CASSEARNTIYF	TGTGCCAGCAGTGAAGCTAGAAACACCATATATTTT
-	TRBV7-6	TRBJ2-7	-	CASSLERGTYEQYF	TGTGCCAGCAGCTTAGAACGGGGGACCTACGAGCAGTACTTC
TRBD1	TRBV4-1	TRBJ1-2	few	CASSQPWTGYGYTF	TGCGCCAGCAGCCAACCCTGGACAGGGTATGGCTACACCTTC
TRBD1	TRBV19	TRBJ1-1	-	CASSTTGKAFF	TGTGCCAGTAGTACGACAGGGAAAGCTTTCTTT
-	TRBV5-1	TRBJ2-2	-	CASSLAWSSPGELFF	TGCGCCAGCAGCTTGGCCTGGTCGAGCCCCGGGGAGCTGTTTTTT
TRBD1	TRBV2	TRBJ1-5	-	CASSGQGIQPQHF	TGTGCCAGCAGTGGACAGGGGATTCAGCCCCAGCATTTT
TRBD1	TRBV30	TRBJ2-5	-	CAWVGQGPLLTQYF	TGTGCCTGGGTTGGACAGGGCCCCCTTTTGACCCAGTACTTC
-	TRBV20-1	TRBJ1-5	few	CSAGGSQPQHF	TGCAGTGCCGGGGGTAGTCAGCCCCAGCATTTT
-	TRBV30	TRBJ1-2	-	CAWSYDSYGYTF	TGTGCCTGGAGTTATGACAGCTATGGCTACACCTTC
-	TRBV9	TRBJ1-5	-	CASSGGNQPQHF	TGTGCCAGCAGCGGAGGCAATCAGCCCCAGCATTTT
TRBD2	TRBV27	TRBJ2-1	-	CASSQGLAGANEQFF	TGTGCCAGCAGCCAGGGACTAGCGGGAGCAAATGAGCAGTTCTTC
-	TRBV9	TRBJ2-7	-	CASSVAPWGESYEQYF	TGTGCCAGCAGCGTAGCCCCTTGGGGGGAGTCCTACGAGCAGTACTTC
TRBD1	TRBV9	TRBJ2-7	-	CASSVSGTDLGEQYF	TGTGCCAGCAGCGTCTCCGGGACAGACCTCGGCGAGCAGTACTTC
TRBD1	TRBV7-3	TRBJ1-1	-	CASSRQGFGNTEAFF	TGTGCCAGCAGCCGACAGGGATTTGGTAACACTGAAGCTTTCTTT
TRBD1	TRBV7-8	TRBJ1-3	-	CASSSVSNRGDTIYF	TGTGCCAGCAGCTCAGTATCGAACAGGGGCGACACCATATATTTT
TRBD2	TRBV27	TRBJ2-3	-	CASSFPSGGTDTQYF	TGTGCCAGCAGTTTTCCAAGCGGGGGCACAGATACGCAGTATTTT